What follows are 2 T cell receptor beta chains derived from one specimen sequenced in a study of blood T cell repertoires in COVID-19. The protocol was immunoSEQ multiplex PCR, while the TCRdb copy is restricted to in-frame clones and leaves out a portion. The sample lists about 150,000 clones, roughly 88% occurring once. Sequencing was carried out using peripheral blood. All receptors derive from a woman aged 50 to 60 in a cohort sampled during active or convalescent COVID-19.

The chain combines TRBV4-1 with TRBJ2-1; the D is unclear. Germline values: CDR1 MGHRA, CDR2 YSYEKL. This CDR3 region has 15 residues. Trimming removed 1 base from V and 3 bases from J, with 10 bases in between. The CDR3 nucleotides are TGCGCCAGCAGCCAAGCTGGTACAAACTACAATGAGCAGTTCTTC. This codes for CASSQAGTNYNEQFF.

V gene TRBV19 combines with J gene TRBJ2-5; TRBD2 agrees at 9 bases. This CDR3 comprises 14 residues. CDR1 is LNHDA and CDR2 is SQIVND in the germline V gene (reference sequence). V lost 6 bases and J lost 5; bases outside the gene matches: 7. CDR3 in amino acids: CASSLGTSPETQYF. The CDR3 DNA sequence: TGTGCCAGTAGCCTCGGGACTAGCCCTGAGACCCAGTACTTC.